Sequencing of this T cell receptor (beta chain) was carried out in a study of graft-versus-host responses after intestinal transplantation. Overall study context: All of the recipients had induction that used anti-thymocyte globulin, then tacrolimus and steroids for roughly three years.

With 2 bases clipped from V and 4 bases from J, the junction kept 0 bases outside the gene matches. CDR3 length: 14 residues. The germline V gene encodes CDR1 MNHEY and CDR2 SVGAGI. This table comes from immunoSEQ multiplex PCR, and its TCRdb copy is limited to in-frame clones, with some not included. The repertoire holds about 2,500 clones, roughly 28% seen once, with around 5% in the top ten. Study findings and constraints: Declining HvG levels early post-transplant were linked to peak circulating GvH clone levels.

This clonotype was sampled from a human patient who was an organ donor for intestinal transplantation. J is TRBJ1-4 and V is TRBV6-5; 8 positions match TRBD1. Material: alloreactive CD4+ T cells from a mixed lymphocyte reaction culture, obtained before transplantation. Subset given: CFSE-low proliferating T cells sorted from approximately 6-day pre-transplant mixed lymphocyte reaction (GvH or HvG direction). The CDR3 nucleotides read TGTGCCAGCAGTTACACAGGGGGTAATGAAAAACTGTTTTTT. Its translation is CASSYTGGNEKLFF.